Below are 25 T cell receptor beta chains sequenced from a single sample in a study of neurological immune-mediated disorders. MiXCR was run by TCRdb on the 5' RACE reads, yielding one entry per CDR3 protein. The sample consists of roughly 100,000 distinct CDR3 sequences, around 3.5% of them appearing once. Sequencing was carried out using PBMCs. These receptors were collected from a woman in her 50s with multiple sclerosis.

The CDR3 sequence is CASSPRSGSSSYNEQFF. CDR3 DNA: TGTGCCAGCTCACCCAGGAGCGGTTCTAGCTCCTACAATGAGCAGTTCTTC. This chain links TRBV18 with TRBJ2-1; TRBD2 is a possible D gene (5 bases). The germline CDR1 and CDR2 sequences are KGHSH and LQKENI. The CDR3 length is 17 residues. Trimming shortened V by 3 bases and J by 0 bases, and 15 bases separated the two germline ends.

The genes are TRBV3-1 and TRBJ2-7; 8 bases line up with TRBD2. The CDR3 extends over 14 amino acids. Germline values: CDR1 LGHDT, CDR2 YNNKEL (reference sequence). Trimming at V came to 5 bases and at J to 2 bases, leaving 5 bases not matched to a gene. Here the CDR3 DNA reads TGTGCCAGCAGCTATTCGGGACTAGCCTACGAGCAGTACTTC. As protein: CASSYSGLAYEQYF.

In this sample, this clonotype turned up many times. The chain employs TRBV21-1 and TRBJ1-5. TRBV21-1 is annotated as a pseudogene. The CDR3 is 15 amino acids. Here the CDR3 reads CASGGSGWSNQPQHF. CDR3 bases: TGTGCCAGCGGAGGGTCGGGGTGGTCCAATCAGCCCCAGCATTTT.

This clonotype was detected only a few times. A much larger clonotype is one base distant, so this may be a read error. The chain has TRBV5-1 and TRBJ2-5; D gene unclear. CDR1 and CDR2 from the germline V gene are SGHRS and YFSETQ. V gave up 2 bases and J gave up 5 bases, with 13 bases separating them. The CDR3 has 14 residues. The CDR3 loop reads CASSFPSSGETQYF. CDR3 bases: TGCGCCAGCAGCTTTCCCAGCTCTGGGGAGACCCAGTACTTC.

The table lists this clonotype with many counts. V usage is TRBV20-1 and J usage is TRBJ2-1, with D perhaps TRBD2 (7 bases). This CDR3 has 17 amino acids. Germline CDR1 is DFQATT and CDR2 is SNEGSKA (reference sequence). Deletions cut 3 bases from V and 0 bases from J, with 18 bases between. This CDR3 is CSARNIEGGISYNEQFF. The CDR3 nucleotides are TGCAGTGCTAGGAACATAGAGGGGGGGATCTCCTACAATGAGCAGTTCTTC.

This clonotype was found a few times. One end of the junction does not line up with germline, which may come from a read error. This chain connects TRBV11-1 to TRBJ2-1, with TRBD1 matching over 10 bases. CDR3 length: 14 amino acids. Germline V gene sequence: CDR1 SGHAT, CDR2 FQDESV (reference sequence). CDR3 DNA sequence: TGTGCCAGCAGCCCCGGGACAGGGGTGAATGCGCAGTTCTTC. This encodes CASSPGTGVNAQFF.

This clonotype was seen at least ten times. DNA for the CDR3: TGTGCCAGCAGCTCCTCTAGCGGGTACGAGCAGTACTTC. Its protein is CASSSSSGYEQYF. The chain links TRBV7-6 to TRBJ2-7, with 8 bases matching TRBD2. CDR3 size: 13 residues. Trimming removed 4 bases from V and 4 bases from J; junction bases left unmatched: 3. Germline CDR1 and CDR2: SGHVS and FNYEAQ.

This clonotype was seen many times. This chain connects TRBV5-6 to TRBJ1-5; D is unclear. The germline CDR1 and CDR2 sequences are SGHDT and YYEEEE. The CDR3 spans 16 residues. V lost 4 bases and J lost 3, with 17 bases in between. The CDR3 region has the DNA TGTGCCAGCAGCCATGGAGTCTGGGGATCCAATCAGCCCCAGCATTTT. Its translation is CASSHGVWGSNQPQHF.

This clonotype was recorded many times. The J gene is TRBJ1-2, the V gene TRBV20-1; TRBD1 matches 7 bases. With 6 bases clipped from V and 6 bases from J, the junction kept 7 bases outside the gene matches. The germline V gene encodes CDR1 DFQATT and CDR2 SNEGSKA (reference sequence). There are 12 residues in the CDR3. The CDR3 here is CSARTGSNGYTF. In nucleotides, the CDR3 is TGCAGTGCCAGGACAGGATCGAATGGCTACACCTTC.

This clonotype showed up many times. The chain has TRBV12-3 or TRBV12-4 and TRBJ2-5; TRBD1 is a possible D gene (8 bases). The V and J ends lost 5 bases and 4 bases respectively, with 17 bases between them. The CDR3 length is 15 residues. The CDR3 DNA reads TGTGCCAGCAGTCCCCGACAGGGGAGGGGAGAGACCCAGTACTTC. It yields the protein CASSPRQGRGETQYF.

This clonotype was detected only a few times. DNA of the CDR3: TGTGCCATCAAAGGAGAAGAGACCCAGTACTTC. Translation: CAIKGEETQYF. The gene calls are TRBV10-3 and TRBJ2-5; no clear D gene. Trimming took 7 bases from V and 3 from J, leaving 6 bases between them. Germline V gives CDR1 ENHRY, CDR2 SYGVKD. CDR3 length: 11 amino acids.

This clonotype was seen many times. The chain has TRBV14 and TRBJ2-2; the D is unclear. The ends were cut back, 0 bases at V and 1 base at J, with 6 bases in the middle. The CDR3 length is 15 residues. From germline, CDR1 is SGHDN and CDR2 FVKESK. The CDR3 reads CASSQETLNTGELFF. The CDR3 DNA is TGTGCCAGCAGCCAAGAGACCTTGAACACCGGGGAGCTGTTTTTT.

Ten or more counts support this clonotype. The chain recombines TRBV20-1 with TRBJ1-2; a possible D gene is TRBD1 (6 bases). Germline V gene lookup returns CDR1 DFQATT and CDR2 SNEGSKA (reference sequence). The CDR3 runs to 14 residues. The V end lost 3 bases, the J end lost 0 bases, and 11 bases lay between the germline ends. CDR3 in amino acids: CSASRTASNYGYTF. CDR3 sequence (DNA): TGCAGTGCTAGCCGGACAGCCTCTAACTATGGCTACACCTTC.

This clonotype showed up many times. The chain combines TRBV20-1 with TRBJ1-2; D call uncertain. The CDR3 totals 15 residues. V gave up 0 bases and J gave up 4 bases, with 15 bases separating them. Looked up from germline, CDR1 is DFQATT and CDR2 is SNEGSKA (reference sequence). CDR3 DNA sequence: TGCAGTGCTAGAGATTTTTCTCCGGGGTCCTATGGCTACACCTTC. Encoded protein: CSARDFSPGSYGYTF.

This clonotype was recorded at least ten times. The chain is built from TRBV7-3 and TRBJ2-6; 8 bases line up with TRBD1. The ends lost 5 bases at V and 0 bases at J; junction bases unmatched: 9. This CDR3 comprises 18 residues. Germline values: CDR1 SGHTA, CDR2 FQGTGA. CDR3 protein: CASSGRTGTFSGANVLTF. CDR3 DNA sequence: TGTGCCAGCAGCGGCCGGACAGGGACCTTCTCTGGGGCCAACGTCCTGACTTTC.

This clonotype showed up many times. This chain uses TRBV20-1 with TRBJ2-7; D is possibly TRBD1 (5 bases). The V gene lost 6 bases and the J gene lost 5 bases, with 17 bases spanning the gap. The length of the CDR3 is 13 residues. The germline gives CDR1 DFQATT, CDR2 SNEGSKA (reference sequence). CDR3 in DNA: TGCAGTGCCGCCCAGGGCAACAGGAACGAGCAGTACTTC. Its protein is CSAAQGNRNEQYF.

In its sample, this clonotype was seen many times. The chain's CDR3 is CASSYGPGGSPQHF. CDR3 DNA: TGTGCCAGCAGTTACGGGCCAGGGGGTAGTCCCCAGCATTTT. V and J are TRBV6-6 and TRBJ1-5, with 7 bases lining up with TRBD1. CDR1 MNHNY and CDR2 SVGAGI come from the germline V gene (reference sequence). The V gene end was trimmed by 2 bases and the J gene end by 10 bases; junction bases not matched to a gene: 8. This CDR3 spans 14 amino acids.

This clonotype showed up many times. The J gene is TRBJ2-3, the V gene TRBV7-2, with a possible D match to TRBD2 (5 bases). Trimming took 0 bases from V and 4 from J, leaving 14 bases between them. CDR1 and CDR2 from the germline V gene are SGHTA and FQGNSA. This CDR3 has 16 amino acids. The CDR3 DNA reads TGTGCCAGCAGCTTAGCGGGGAGCTGGGCGGCAGATACGCAGTATTTT. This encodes CASSLAGSWAADTQYF.

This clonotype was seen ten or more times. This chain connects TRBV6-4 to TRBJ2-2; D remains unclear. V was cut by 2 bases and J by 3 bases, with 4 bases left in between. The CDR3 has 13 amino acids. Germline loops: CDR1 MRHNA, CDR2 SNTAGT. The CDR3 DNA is TGTGCCAGCAGTGACAGGGACACCGGGGAGCTGTTTTTT. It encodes CASSDRDTGELFF.

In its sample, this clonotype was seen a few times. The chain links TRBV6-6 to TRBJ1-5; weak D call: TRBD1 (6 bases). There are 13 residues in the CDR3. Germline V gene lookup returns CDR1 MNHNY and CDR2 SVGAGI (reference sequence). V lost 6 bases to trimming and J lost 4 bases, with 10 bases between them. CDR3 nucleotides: TGTGCCAGCAGGACGGACAGTAATCAGCCCCAGCATTTT. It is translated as CASRTDSNQPQHF.

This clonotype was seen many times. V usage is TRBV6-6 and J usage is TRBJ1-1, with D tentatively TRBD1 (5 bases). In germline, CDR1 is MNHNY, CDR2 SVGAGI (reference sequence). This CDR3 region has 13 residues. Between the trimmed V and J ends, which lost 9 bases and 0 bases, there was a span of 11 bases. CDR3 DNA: TGTGCCAGTAACAGGAAGATGAACACTGAAGCTTTCTTT. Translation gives CASNRKMNTEAFF.

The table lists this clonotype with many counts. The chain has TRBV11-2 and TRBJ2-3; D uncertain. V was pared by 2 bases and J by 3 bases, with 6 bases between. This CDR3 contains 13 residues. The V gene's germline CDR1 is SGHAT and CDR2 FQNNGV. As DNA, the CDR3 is TGTGCCAGCAGCTTACGAAGTACAGATACGCAGTATTTT. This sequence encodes CASSLRSTDTQYF.

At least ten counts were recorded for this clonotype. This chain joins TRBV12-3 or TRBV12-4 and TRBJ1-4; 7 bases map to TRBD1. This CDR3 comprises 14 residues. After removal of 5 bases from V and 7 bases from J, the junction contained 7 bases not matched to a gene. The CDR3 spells CASSRTGRAEKLFF. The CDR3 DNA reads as TGTGCCAGCAGTCGGACAGGCCGCGCTGAAAAACTGTTTTTT.

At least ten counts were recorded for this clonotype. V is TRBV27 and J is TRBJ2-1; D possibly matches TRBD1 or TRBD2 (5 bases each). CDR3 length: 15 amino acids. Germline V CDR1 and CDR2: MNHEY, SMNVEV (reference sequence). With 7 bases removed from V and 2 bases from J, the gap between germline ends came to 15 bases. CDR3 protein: CASTPGSRPYNEQFF. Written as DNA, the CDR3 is TGTGCCAGCACACCAGGGAGTAGACCCTACAATGAGCAGTTCTTC.

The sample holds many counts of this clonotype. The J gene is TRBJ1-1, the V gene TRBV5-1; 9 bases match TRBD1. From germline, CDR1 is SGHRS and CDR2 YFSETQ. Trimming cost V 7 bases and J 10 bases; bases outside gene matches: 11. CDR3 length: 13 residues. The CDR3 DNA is TGCGCCAGCCTTCCGGGACAGGGTTTGGCAGCTTTCTTT. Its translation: CASLPGQGLAAFF.